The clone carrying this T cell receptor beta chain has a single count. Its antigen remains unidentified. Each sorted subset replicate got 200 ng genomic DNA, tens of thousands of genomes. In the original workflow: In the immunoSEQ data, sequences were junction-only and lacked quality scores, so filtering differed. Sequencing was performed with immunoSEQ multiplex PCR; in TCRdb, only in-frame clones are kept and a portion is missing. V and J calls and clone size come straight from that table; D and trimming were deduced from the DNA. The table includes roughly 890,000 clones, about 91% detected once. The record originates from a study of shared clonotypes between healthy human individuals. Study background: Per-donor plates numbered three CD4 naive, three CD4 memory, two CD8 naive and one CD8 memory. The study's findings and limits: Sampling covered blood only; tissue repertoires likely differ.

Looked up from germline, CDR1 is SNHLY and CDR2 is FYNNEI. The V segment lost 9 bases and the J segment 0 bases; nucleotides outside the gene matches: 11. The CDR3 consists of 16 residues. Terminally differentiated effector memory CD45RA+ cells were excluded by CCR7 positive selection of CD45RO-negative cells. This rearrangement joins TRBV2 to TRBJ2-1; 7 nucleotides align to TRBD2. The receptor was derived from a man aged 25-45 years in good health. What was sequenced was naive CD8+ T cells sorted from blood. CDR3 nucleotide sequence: TGTGCCAGAACGGGGGGAGAGAATCACTCCTACAATGAGCAGTTCTTC. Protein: CARTGGENHSYNEQFF. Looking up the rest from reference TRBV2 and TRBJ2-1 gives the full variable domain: EPEVTQTPSHQVTQMGQEVILRCVPISNHLYFYWYRQILGQKVEFLVSFYNNEISEKSEIFDDQFSVERPDGSNFTLKIRSTKLEDSAMYFCARTGGENHSYNEQFFGPGTRLTVL.